Given below is one T cell receptor beta chain in context. The target antigen is unknown. The CDR3 contains 13 residues. Germline CDR1 SGHTA, CDR2 FQGNSA. Trimming removed 2 bases from V and 10 bases from J; junction bases left unmatched: 2. The entry originates in a study of identical twins. Broader study findings: Conclusions relied on cross-sectional statistical analysis, not following the same donors. Weaker excess twin sharing was observed in beta out-of-frame sequences.

TCRdb re-called the 5' RACE reads with MiXCR, one entry per CDR3 protein. This repertoire shows a few hundred thousand distinct CDR3 sequences, approximately 16% found once; its top ten account for roughly 0.42%. These data are also associated with another study on yellow fever vaccine responses in identical twins.

The TCR was taken from a woman under 30 in good health. Sequenced: CD4+ T cells sorted from blood. The chain joins TRBV7-2 to TRBJ2-1; 10 bases agree with TRBD2. DNA of the CDR3: TGTGCCAGCAGCTTATTGGGACTAGCGGAGCAGTTCTTC. This encodes CASSLLGLAEQFF.